This T cell receptor beta chain comes out of a study of CD8+ T cells in alopecia areata. At the level of the study: For 6 to 18 months, tofacitinib was taken, and 6 months off drug followed. Study-wide results and limits: Scalp clonality and expanded CD8+ clones among the top 100 showed significant decreases with tofacitinib. Higher clonality was seen in lesional scalp than in normal scalp, especially in alopecia totalis/universalis. Persistence in scalp and blood during tofacitinib was observed for many expanded lesional clones.

Reverse transcribed after extraction, RNA yielded cDNA as the sequencing template. The method was immunoSEQ multiplex PCR; TCRdb's version includes in-frame clones alone and lacks a portion of them. Of tens of thousands of clones listed, around two thirds are singletons. V lost 2 bases and J 5 bases, leaving 13 bases between the germline ends. This CDR3 spans 14 amino acids. Germline-derived CDR1 and CDR2 are GTSNPN and SVGIG (reference sequence). This sample's treatment: oral pan-JAK inhibitor, 5-10 mg twice daily. With regard to this clone: Its antigen is not known.

The clonotype was recovered from a human donor with alopecia areata. The sequencing here drew on CD8+ T cells sorted from blood, taken at week 24, from a patient treated with tofacitinib. The chain recombines TRBV30 with TRBJ2-1; a possible D gene is TRBD2 (5 bases). CDR3 residues: CAWSRGAGDNEQFF. The CDR3 DNA sequence: TGTGCCTGGAGTCGGGGTGCCGGAGACAATGAGCAGTTCTTC.